This passage covers 23 T cell receptor beta chains from one sample sequenced in a study of T cell repertoires in cytomegalovirus infection. These receptors' antigens are unknown. TCRdb independently ran MiXCR on the reads; one entry per CDR3 protein. The data show about 770,000 distinct CDR3 sequences, almost 30% seen once. This material consisted of cultured CD8+ T cells from PBMCs, taken from culture after CMV antigen stimulation. Receptors were obtained from a human donor in good health (CMV status not recorded). Some clones in this sample may be carry-over from other donors' samples.

This chain joins TRBV29-1 and TRBJ2-1; D unresolved. Germline V gene sequence: CDR1 SQVTM, CDR2 ANQGSEA. Trimming took 2 bases from V and 2 from J, leaving 7 bases between them. CDR3 length equals 13 residues. CDR3 sequence: CSVEIGPYNEQFF. CDR3 in DNA: TGCAGCGTTGAAATTGGACCCTACAATGAGCAGTTCTTC.

The V and J genes are TRBV7-9 and TRBJ2-3, with 7 positions matching TRBD2. The CDR3 spans 14 residues. The V and J ends lost 4 bases and 4 bases, in that order; junction bases with no gene match: 5. Germline V gene sequence: CDR1 SEHNR, CDR2 FQNEAQ (reference sequence). This chain's CDR3 is CASSSERGSDTQYF. The CDR3 coding sequence is TGTGCCAGCAGCTCCGAGCGGGGTTCAGATACGCAGTATTTT.

This clonotype was observed a single time. The chain employs TRBV6-4 and TRBJ2-3; either TRBD1 or TRBD2 may fit D (5 bases each). Germline V gives CDR1 MRHNA, CDR2 SNTAGT. Trimming left V 2 bases short and J 7 bases short, with 13 bases between. There are 14 residues in the CDR3. CDR3 DNA sequence: TGTGCCAGCAGTGACGGGGGTTATGAGAATACGCAGTATTTT. This sequence encodes CASSDGGYENTQYF.

This clonotype was seen a single time. V is TRBV4-2 and J is TRBJ2-6; D is ambiguous. CDR1 and CDR2 (germline): LGHNA, YNFKEQ. The CDR3 runs 15 residues. Trimming removed 0 bases from V and 0 bases from J, with 3 bases in between. The CDR3 DNA reads as TGTGCCAGCAGCCAAGACTTCTCTGGGGCCAACGTCCTGACTTTC. It encodes CASSQDFSGANVLTF.

A few counts support this clonotype. V gene TRBV7-3 combines with J gene TRBJ1-2; 7 nucleotides match TRBD1. Germline CDR1 is SGHTA and CDR2 is FQGTGA. This CDR3 has 16 amino acids. The V segment lost 5 bases and the J segment 0 bases; nucleotides outside the gene matches: 9. The CDR3 protein is CASSRDSERSNYGYTF. CDR3 coding DNA: TGTGCCAGCAGCAGGGACAGTGAACGTTCTAACTATGGCTACACCTTC.

J is TRBJ2-3 and V is TRBV13, with 7 positions matching TRBD1. Germline V gene lookup returns CDR1 PRHDT and CDR2 FYEKMQ (reference sequence). J lost 4 bases, V lost 3 bases, and 4 bases had no gene match. The CDR3 runs to 14 residues. DNA for the CDR3: TGTGCCAGCAGCTTCCGACAGGGCCCAGATACGCAGTATTTT. Its translation is CASSFRQGPDTQYF.

This clonotype was seen at least ten times. The gene calls are TRBV7-6 and TRBJ2-6; TRBD1 agrees at 9 bases. V dropped 2 bases and J dropped 0; count of bases not matched to a gene: 5. This CDR3 comprises 18 residues. Germline CDR1 is SGHVS and CDR2 is FNYEAQ. CDR3 DNA: TGTGCCAGCAGCTTAATTGGGACAGGGAACTCTGGGGCCAACGTCCTGACTTTC. Its protein product is CASSLIGTGNSGANVLTF.

This clonotype occurred a few times. The V gene is TRBV7-8, the J gene TRBJ1-1; D is perhaps TRBD1 (5 bases). CDR1 is SGHVS, CDR2 FQNEAQ, per germline. This CDR3 spans 13 amino acids. V shed 6 bases and J shed 10 bases, with 18 bases lying between them. The CDR3 nucleotides are TGTGCCAGCAGTCTCGCCGGGGACGGCGGAGCTTTCTTT. It translates to CASSLAGDGGAFF.

This clonotype was detected only a few times. The chain combines TRBV10-3 with TRBJ2-3, with 7 bases lining up with TRBD2. J was trimmed by 0 bases and V by 10 bases; bases with no gene match: 10. Germline V gene data show CDR1 as ENHRY and CDR2 as SYGVKD. The CDR3 is 15 amino acids. Written as DNA, the CDR3 is TGTGCCACATCCCAGGGAGGGACTAGCACAGATACGCAGTATTTT. This sequence encodes CATSQGGTSTDTQYF.

In DNA, the CDR3 is TGTGCCAGCAGTTACCGGGCGGGGGGTAGCACAGATACGCAGTATTTT. It yields the protein CASSYRAGGSTDTQYF. The rearrangement joins TRBV6-8 to TRBJ2-3; the match to TRBD2 covers 8 bases. The germline V gene has CDR1 MNHGY and CDR2 SAAAGT. This CDR3 comprises 16 residues. V was clipped by 2 bases and J by 0 bases; unmatched bases: 4.

The chain carries TRBV6-1 and TRBJ2-3; D may be TRBD1 or TRBD2 (6 bases each). The V and J ends lost 5 bases and 1 base respectively, with 16 bases between them. Germline V CDR1 and CDR2: MNHNS, SASEGT. This CDR3 region has 16 residues. Here the CDR3 DNA reads TGTGCCAGCAGTCACTCGGAGGGACAAGGCACAGATACGCAGTATTTT. Its protein is CASSHSEGQGTDTQYF.

This clonotype showed up just a few times. The chain carries TRBV7-9 and TRBJ2-1; D could derive from TRBD1 or TRBD2 (5 bases each). CDR1 and CDR2 from the germline V gene are SEHNR and FQNEAQ (reference sequence). V shed 10 bases and J shed 5 bases, with 21 bases lying between them. This CDR3 has 15 residues. The CDR3 reads CATDASGTLNNEQFF. The CDR3 DNA sequence: TGTGCCACCGATGCGTCGGGGACGCTGAACAATGAGCAGTTCTTC.

V is TRBV27 and J is TRBJ1-1, with a possible D match to TRBD1 (5 bases). The CDR3 is made up of 14 amino acids. V was shortened by 3 bases and J by 4 bases, with 12 bases between the two germline ends. From germline, CDR1 is MNHEY and CDR2 SMNVEV (reference sequence). The CDR3 region has the DNA TGTGCCAGCAGTTTCCTGGGGGGGGGCACTGAAGCTTTCTTT. It codes for CASSFLGGGTEAFF.

The genes are TRBV6-2 or TRBV6-3 and TRBJ2-6, with D possibly TRBD2 on 6 matching bases. Germline CDR1 MNHEY, CDR2 SVGEGT. The CDR3 is made up of 20 amino acids. V dropped 6 bases and J dropped 0 bases, with 24 bases sitting between them. The CDR3 bases are TGTGCCAGCAGACCAGAACCGGGACTGAGTTTTAGCTCTGGGGCCAACGTCCTGACTTTC. It is translated as CASRPEPGLSFSSGANVLTF.

V is TRBV6-8 and J is TRBJ2-5; a weak D match, TRBD2 (5 bases). Germline V gene data show CDR1 as MNHGY and CDR2 as SAAAGT. V was pared by 6 bases and J by 4 bases, with 9 bases between. This CDR3 region has 12 residues. The CDR3 nucleotides are TGTGCCAGCAGCACGGGGTCAGAGACCCAGTACTTC. Residues: CASSTGSETQYF.

This clonotype has only a few counts. The gene calls are TRBV19 and TRBJ1-5, with D unclear. V shed 1 base and J shed 0 bases, with 10 bases lying between them. This CDR3 has 16 amino acids. Per germline, CDR1 LNHDA and CDR2 SQIVND (reference sequence). The CDR3 reads CASSIGRDNSNQPQHF. CDR3 sequence (DNA): TGTGCCAGTAGTATAGGAAGAGATAATAGCAATCAGCCCCAGCATTTT.

This clonotype was found a few times. V is TRBV5-4 and J is TRBJ1-1; D call uncertain. CDR3 length: 14 amino acids. Germline CDR1 SGHNT, CDR2 YYREEE (reference sequence). The germline V and J ends were trimmed by 0 bases and 3 bases, with 9 bases remaining between them. CDR3 sequence: CASSLDSFYTEAFF. As DNA, the CDR3 is TGTGCCAGCAGCTTGGACAGTTTTTACACTGAAGCTTTCTTT.

A few counts support this clonotype. CDR3 nucleotides: TGTGCCAGCAGTTACGGGATCGATTATCAGCCCCAGCATTTT. It specifies CASSYGIDYQPQHF. The J gene is TRBJ1-5, the V gene TRBV6-2 or TRBV6-3; the D is unclear. The CDR3 has 14 amino acids. Germline CDR1 and CDR2: MNHEY and SVGEGT. Trimming cost V 2 bases and J 5 bases, with 10 bases left between them.

The CDR3 protein is CASSPQGGATEAFF. In DNA, the CDR3 is TGTGCCAGCAGTCCACAAGGCGGCGCCACTGAAGCTTTCTTT. The chain links TRBV27 to TRBJ1-1, with D unclear. The CDR3 consists of 14 residues. The V and J ends lost 5 bases and 4 bases respectively, with 14 bases between them. Germline V gene data show CDR1 as MNHEY and CDR2 as SMNVEV (reference sequence).

This chain uses TRBV25-1 with TRBJ1-1; TRBD1 aligns across 9 bases. The CDR3 spans 15 residues. The V segment lost 3 bases and the J segment 5 bases; nucleotides outside the gene matches: 7. Germline V gene sequence: CDR1 MGHDK, CDR2 SYGVNS. The DNA for the CDR3 is TGTGCCAGCAGTGACCCCGGGACAGGGAGGACTGAAGCTTTCTTT. Its translation is CASSDPGTGRTEAFF.

This clonotype was counted a few times. CDR3 sequence reads: CASSLAGQENYGYTF. In DNA, the CDR3 is TGTGCCAGCAGTTTGGCGGGACAGGAAAACTATGGCTACACCTTC. The chain recombines TRBV28 with TRBJ1-2; 8 positions match TRBD1. J was trimmed by 2 bases and V by 3 bases; bases with no gene match: 5. The CDR3 is made up of 15 amino acids. Looked up from germline, CDR1 is MDHEN and CDR2 is SYDVKM.

The chain has TRBV7-1 and TRBJ2-1, with 7 positions matching TRBD2. TRBV7-1 carries the ORF label, with uncertain function. The CDR3 is 16 amino acids. V lost 5 bases to trimming and J lost 8 bases; unmatched junction nucleotides: 15. The CDR3 nucleotides read TGTGCCAGCAGCCCTGCCCATCGGGGGGTGAAGGATGAGCAGTTCTTC. Translated: CASSPAHRGVKDEQFF.

A few counts support this clonotype. An end of the junction differs from the germline gene, which may be a read error. V gene TRBV4-3 combines with J gene TRBJ2-1; D is uncertain. Germline CDR1 and CDR2: LGHNA and YSLEER. This CDR3 contains 13 residues. This CDR3 is CASSQDSDNEQFF. For the CDR3, the DNA is TGCGCCAGCAGCCAAGACTCCGACAATGAGCAGTTCTTC.